Below, 18 T cell receptor beta chains from the same sample are listed, as sequenced in a study of blood T cells in healthy people across ages. The authors ran a second PCR of 7 to 11 cycles using a sample-barcoded 5' primer and a J-beta primer mix. Using its own MiXCR run on the 5' RACE reads, TCRdb lists one record per CDR3 protein. The sample lists 650,000 to 1,000,000 distinct CDR3 sequences, roughly 34% occurring once. Source material: blood. All receptors derive from a young man in good health.

The rearrangement joins TRBV29-1 to TRBJ2-1; D not resolved. V was clipped by 3 bases and J by 7 bases, with 13 bases between them. The CDR3 totals 13 residues. The germline V gene has CDR1 SQVTM and CDR2 ANQGSEA. CDR3 nucleotides: TGCAGCGTTGACCCCTTTGGACGGAATGAGCAGTTCTTC. Translation gives CSVDPFGRNEQFF.

The chain employs TRBV10-3 and TRBJ2-5; the D is unclear. The last part of the DNA fits TRBJ2-7 better; the J call may be wrong. Germline CDR1 and CDR2: ENHRY and SYGVKD. There are 12 residues in the CDR3. This CDR3 is CAISVDGYEQYF. CDR3 sequence (DNA): TGTGCCATCAGTGTTGACGGCTACGAGCAGTACTTC.

This chain links TRBV20-1 with TRBJ2-3; TRBD2 aligns across 7 bases. The CDR3 is 15 amino acids. The junction had 8 bases not matched to a gene; V was cut back by 3 bases and J by 2 bases. CDR1 and CDR2 from the germline V gene are DFQATT and SNEGSKA (reference sequence). The CDR3 loop is CSASLRAGDTDTQYF. CDR3 DNA: TGCAGTGCTAGTCTCCGGGCGGGGGACACAGATACGCAGTATTTT.

Only a few counts were recorded for this clonotype. The chain uses TRBV7-2 and TRBJ2-7, with D maybe TRBD2 (7 bases). V lost 5 bases and J 3 bases, leaving 14 bases between the germline ends. The CDR3 is made up of 14 amino acids. CDR1 and CDR2 from the germline V gene are SGHTA and FQGNSA. Written as DNA, the CDR3 is TGTGCCAGCAGCCCCACCGGGGGGCGCTACGAGCAGTACTTC. This encodes CASSPTGGRYEQYF.

The table lists this clonotype with many counts. CDR3 protein: CSARGIQARGHVNEQFF. The CDR3 DNA sequence: TGCAGTGCTAGGGGAATACAGGCCCGAGGCCATGTAAATGAGCAGTTCTTC. The rearrangement links TRBV20-1 to TRBJ2-1, with D possibly matching TRBD1 (5 bases). The germline CDR1 and CDR2 sequences are DFQATT and SNEGSKA (reference sequence). V was shortened by 3 bases and J by 7 bases, with 25 bases between the two germline ends. CDR3 size: 17 residues.

The chain joins TRBV9 to TRBJ2-1, with a weak D call TRBD2 (6 bases). In germline, CDR1 is SGDLS, CDR2 YYNGEE. Trimming stripped 0 bases from V and 5 bases from J, with 12 bases between. The CDR3 has 15 residues. CDR3 sequence: CASSVEVRRDNEQFF. The CDR3 DNA follows: TGTGCCAGCAGCGTAGAGGTCAGGAGGGACAATGAGCAGTTCTTC.

The rearrangement uses TRBV20-1 and TRBJ2-4; TRBD1 aligns across 8 bases. Judging by the DNA end, TRBJ2-5 fits better; the J call may be wrong. CDR3 length: 16 residues. The germline V gene encodes CDR1 DFQATT and CDR2 SNEGSKA (reference sequence). The CDR3 DNA follows: TGCAGTGCTAGTGGGGACGGGAGACAGGGGATGGAGACCCAGTACTTC. It is translated as CSASGDGRQGMETQYF.

This clonotype showed up just a few times. The J gene is TRBJ2-1, the V gene TRBV2, with D perhaps TRBD1 (6 bases). The CDR3 is made up of 16 amino acids. Germline V gives CDR1 SNHLY, CDR2 FYNNEI. V was pared by 0 bases and J by 1 base, with 10 bases between. The DNA for the CDR3 is TGTGCCAGCAGTGAAGCGGGGACAACATCCTACAATGAGCAGTTCTTC. Residues: CASSEAGTTSYNEQFF.

J is TRBJ2-3 and V is TRBV10-3; D is perhaps TRBD1 (5 bases). Germline V CDR1 and CDR2: ENHRY, SYGVKD. The CDR3 is 15 residues long. Between the trimmed V and J ends, which lost 7 bases and 1 base, there was a span of 15 bases. The CDR3 nucleotides read TGTGCCATCACGGACACCACGGTGGGCACAGATACGCAGTATTTT. Protein product: CAITDTTVGTDTQYF.

The chain is built from TRBV20-1 and TRBJ2-3; 10 bases are a match to TRBD2. This CDR3 is built from 15 residues. Germline-derived CDR1 and CDR2 are DFQATT and SNEGSKA (reference sequence). Losses at the gene ends were 3 bases for V and 0 bases for J; bases not matched to a gene: 3. CDR3 sequence reads: CSARRTSGSTDTQYF. CDR3 sequence (DNA): TGCAGTGCTAGGAGGACTAGCGGTAGCACAGATACGCAGTATTTT.

The V and J genes are TRBV18 and TRBJ1-2, with D perhaps TRBD1 (5 bases). Germline V gene sequence: CDR1 KGHSH, CDR2 LQKENI. The CDR3 runs to 16 residues. The V end was cut by 0 bases, the J end by 4 bases, with 15 bases between. The CDR3 bases are TGTGCCAGCTCACCACCCGGGACCTCCTCGAGCTATGGCTACACCTTC. Its protein product is CASSPPGTSSSYGYTF.

For this clonotype: With a much larger clone just one base away, this may be a read error. The V and J genes are TRBV4-2 and TRBJ2-5; TRBD1 matches 7 bases. From germline, CDR1 is LGHNA and CDR2 YNFKEQ. This CDR3 has 20 amino acids. Trimming at V came to 2 bases and at J to 11 bases, leaving 29 bases not matched to a gene. This CDR3 reads CASSQSTMAFRDSSYNEQYF. The CDR3 region has the DNA TGTGCCAGCAGCCAATCCACAATGGCATTCAGGGACAGCTCCTACAATGAGCAGTACTTC.

V gene TRBV9 combines with J gene TRBJ2-7; no definite D call. The CDR3 has 15 amino acids. Germline V gene data show CDR1 as SGDLS and CDR2 as YYNGEE. With 4 bases removed from V and 0 bases from J, the gap between germline ends came to 14 bases. This CDR3 is CASSPPGRFSYEQYF. For the CDR3, the DNA is TGTGCCAGCAGCCCCCCCGGACGGTTCTCCTACGAGCAGTACTTC.

Ten or more counts support this clonotype. The chain combines TRBV10-3 with TRBJ2-7, with 12 positions matching TRBD1. The ends lost 6 bases at V and 5 bases at J; junction bases unmatched: 2. Germline lookup yields CDR1 ENHRY and CDR2 SYGVKD. CDR3 length equals 13 residues. CDR3 loop: CAIRGQGAHEQYF. The CDR3 bases are TGTGCCATCAGGGGACAGGGGGCCCACGAGCAGTACTTC.

This clonotype was recorded many times. This chain links TRBV20-1 with TRBJ2-5; 13 bases are shared with TRBD2. Germline CDR1 reads DFQATT; CDR2 reads SNEGSKA (reference sequence). With 6 bases clipped from V and 0 bases from J, the junction kept 7 bases outside the gene matches. This CDR3 spans 16 amino acids. DNA for the CDR3: TGCAGTGCAACCGGGACTAGCGGGGCCCACCAAGAGACCCAGTACTTC. Its protein is CSATGTSGAHQETQYF.

This chain uses TRBV24-1 with TRBJ1-2; D gene ambiguous. CDR1 and CDR2 (germline): KGHDR, SFDVKD. The ends were cut back, 3 bases at V and 0 bases at J, with 7 bases in the middle. There are 14 residues in the CDR3. The CDR3 loop reads CATSDPVTNYGYTF. The CDR3 DNA sequence: TGTGCCACCAGTGATCCAGTGACTAACTATGGCTACACCTTC.

As for this clonotype: A much larger clone is a single base away; this may be a read error. The V gene is TRBV29-1, the J gene TRBJ2-1; 8 nucleotides agree with TRBD2. The CDR3 is made up of 13 amino acids. Germline V gene lookup returns CDR1 SQVTM and CDR2 ANQGSEA. In DNA form, the CDR3 reads TGCAGCGTTGATTCCCAGCGGGGGAATGAGCAGGTCTTC. It yields the protein CSVDSQRGNEQVF.

The V gene is TRBV4-1, the J gene TRBJ1-4; 9 nucleotides agree with TRBD1. Germline lookup yields CDR1 MGHRA and CDR2 YSYEKL. V was clipped by 3 bases and J by 8 bases; unmatched bases: 7. CDR3 size: 15 residues. As DNA, the CDR3 is TGCGCCAGCAGCCACGAGACAGGGGGGACGGAAAAACTGTTTTTT. Translation gives CASSHETGGTEKLFF.